The 31 T cell receptor beta chains listed next were all sequenced from one sample in a study of blood T cells in healthy people across ages. PCR was performed a second time for 7 to 11 cycles using a sample-barcoded 5' primer and a J-beta primer mix. TCRdb analysed the 5' RACE reads with MiXCR anew, one entry per CDR3 protein. Among around 940,000 distinct CDR3 sequences, roughly 51% were seen once, and the ten largest hold around a fifth. Source material: blood. These receptors all come from a woman aged 60 to 75 in good health.

The rearrangement uses TRBV18 and TRBJ2-5, with unresolved D. V lost 0 bases, J lost 6 bases, and 11 bases lay in between. CDR1 KGHSH and CDR2 LQKENI come from the germline V gene. The CDR3 has 14 residues. This CDR3 reads CASSPPYTQKTQYF. CDR3 DNA sequence: TGTGCCAGCTCACCACCATACACTCAGAAGACCCAGTACTTC.

This clonotype was recorded a few times. The rearrangement links TRBV7-8 to TRBJ2-7, with D tentatively TRBD1 (6 bases). Trimming left V 5 bases short and J 2 bases short, with 22 bases between. Germline lookup yields CDR1 SGHVS and CDR2 FQNEAQ. The CDR3 is 17 amino acids. CDR3 coding DNA: TGTGCCAGCAGCCTAGTCCTCGAAGCCACAGGGACCTACGAGCAGTACTTC. As protein: CASSLVLEATGTYEQYF.

The table lists this clonotype with a few counts. A much larger clone lies one base from this, so it may be a read error. This chain connects TRBV7-9 to TRBJ2-5; tentatively, D is TRBD2 (7 bases). This CDR3 is built from 15 residues. CDR1 and CDR2 (germline): SEHNR, FQNEAQ (reference sequence). Trimming cost V 3 bases and J 11 bases, with 22 bases left between them. This CDR3 is CASSFGGRGGHEQYF. Here the CDR3 DNA reads TGTGCCAGCAGCTTCGGGGGGCGCGGTGGACATGAGCAGTACTTC.

The V gene is TRBV4-1, the J gene TRBJ2-3, with 11 bases identical to TRBD2. The V and J ends lost 4 bases and 3 bases, in that order; junction bases with no gene match: 6. The germline gives CDR1 MGHRA, CDR2 YSYEKL. CDR3 length: 16 residues. This CDR3 is CASSPTPSGRTDTQYF. The CDR3, as DNA: TGCGCCAGCAGCCCGACGCCTAGCGGGAGGACAGATACGCAGTATTTT.

This clonotype was counted only a few times. This rearrangement joins TRBV20-1 to TRBJ1-4; D perhaps matches TRBD1 (5 bases). Between the trimmed V and J ends, which lost 0 bases and 16 bases, there was a span of 18 bases. From germline, CDR1 is DFQATT and CDR2 SNEGSKA (reference sequence). The CDR3 runs to 13 residues. The DNA for the CDR3 is TGCAGTGCTAGAGAGGGGCCATCGTACCAGGAGTTTTTT. As protein: CSAREGPSYQEFF.

This chain links TRBV15 with TRBJ2-6, with TRBD1 identical over 8 bases. From germline, CDR1 is LNHNV and CDR2 YYDKDF (reference sequence). Trimming removed 1 base from V and 0 bases from J; junction bases left unmatched: 8. This CDR3 has 19 amino acids. The CDR3 nucleotides read TGTGCCACCAGCAGAGCAGGGGGCAACCCATTCTCTGGGGCCAACGTCCTGACTTTC. Translating gives CATSRAGGNPFSGANVLTF.

The chain carries TRBV6-5 and TRBJ2-1; D gene unclear. V dropped 5 bases and J dropped 8 bases, with 10 bases sitting between them. This CDR3 comprises 12 residues. Per the germline V gene, CDR1 is MNHEY and CDR2 is SVGAGI. The CDR3 DNA follows: TGTGCCAGCAGTCAGGTCCCCCATGAGCAGTTCTTC. Protein product: CASSQVPHEQFF.

V gene TRBV3-1 combines with J gene TRBJ1-2; D gene ambiguous. Germline loops: CDR1 LGHDT, CDR2 YNNKEL (reference sequence). This CDR3 has 13 amino acids. Trimming cost V 1 base and J 4 bases, with 7 bases left between them. CDR3 in amino acids: CASSQGSTYGYTF. DNA for the CDR3: TGTGCCAGCAGCCAAGGGAGCACCTATGGCTACACCTTC.

The J gene is TRBJ2-1, the V gene TRBV11-2; TRBD2 aligns across 8 bases. The V and J ends lost 7 bases and 8 bases, in that order; junction bases with no gene match: 16. The CDR3 is 16 residues long. Germline V gives CDR1 SGHAT, CDR2 FQNNGV. CDR3 amino acids: CASTTSIAGFTYEQFF. The CDR3 region has the DNA TGTGCCAGCACCACTAGCATAGCGGGATTTACCTATGAGCAGTTCTTC.

This clonotype appeared a few times. DNA for the CDR3: TGCAGCGTTTCTGGAGCGGGAGGTAGCTCCTACAATGAGCAGTTCTTC. This gives the protein CSVSGAGGSSYNEQFF. The chain uses TRBV29-1 and TRBJ2-1; TRBD2 matches at 9 bases. This CDR3 comprises 16 residues. Germline V gene lookup returns CDR1 SQVTM and CDR2 ANQGSEA. J gave up 0 bases and V 5 bases, and 8 bases lay outside the gene matches.

The genes are TRBV7-9 and TRBJ1-4; perhaps TRBD1 as D (6 bases). Trimming shortened V by 4 bases and J by 4 bases, and 16 bases separated the two germline ends. CDR1 SEHNR and CDR2 FQNEAQ come from the germline V gene (reference sequence). This CDR3 region has 16 residues. CDR3 sequence: CASSSTRQADNEKLFF. In DNA, the CDR3 is TGTGCCAGCAGCTCCACTAGACAGGCTGATAATGAAAAACTGTTTTTT.

In this sample, this clonotype turned up many times. CDR3 sequence reads: CASGPAYEQYF. The CDR3 bases are TGTGCCAGCGGACCAGCCTACGAGCAGTACTTC. This chain connects TRBV2 to TRBJ2-7, with unresolved D. This CDR3 region has 11 residues. Germline CDR1 reads SNHLY; CDR2 reads FYNNEI. V was shortened by 8 bases and J by 2 bases, with 7 bases between the two germline ends.

This clonotype was observed a few times. This chain joins TRBV20-1 and TRBJ1-2; no reliable D call. The CDR3 contains 12 residues. Trimming took 2 bases from V and 8 from J, leaving 12 bases between them. Germline V gene data show CDR1 as DFQATT and CDR2 as SNEGSKA (reference sequence). The CDR3 protein is CSARSTPGGYTF. CDR3 nucleotide sequence: TGCAGTGCTAGAAGCACCCCTGGGGGCTACACCTTC.

V and J are TRBV5-1 and TRBJ2-3, with 7 positions matching TRBD2. The CDR3 has 13 amino acids. CDR1 is SGHRS and CDR2 is YFSETQ in the germline V gene. V shed 4 bases and J 5 bases; nucleotides not matched to a gene: 4. The CDR3 DNA reads TGCGCCAGCAGCGCCCGGGGGGAAGATACGCAGTATTTT. Translation: CASSARGEDTQYF.

This clonotype has only a few counts. V gene TRBV6-6 combines with J gene TRBJ2-3; D is perhaps TRBD2 (6 bases). CDR3 size: 15 residues. Deletions cut 2 bases from V and 1 base from J, with 10 bases between. CDR1 is MNHNY, CDR2 SVGAGI, per germline (reference sequence). CDR3 coding DNA: TGTGCCAGCAGTTACATCGGGGGTGGCACAGATACGCAGTATTTT. Amino acid sequence: CASSYIGGGTDTQYF.

V gene TRBV27 combines with J gene TRBJ2-5; TRBD2 matches 13 bases. Near its end, the DNA agrees better with TRBJ2-7, so the J call may be wrong. The germline CDR1 and CDR2 sequences are MNHEY and SMNVEV (reference sequence). The CDR3 spans 15 residues. The CDR3 protein is CASSAGTSGKYEQYF. The CDR3 DNA sequence: TGTGCCAGCAGTGCAGGGACTAGCGGGAAATACGAGCAGTACTTC.

This chain joins TRBV28 and TRBJ2-3; D may correspond to TRBD1 or TRBD2 (5 bases each). V shed 6 bases and J shed 0 bases, with 22 bases lying between them. Germline V CDR1 and CDR2: MDHEN, SYDVKM. The CDR3 loop spans 18 amino acids. The CDR3 loop is CASSLTAYRRMSTDTQYF. For the CDR3, the DNA is TGTGCCAGCAGCCTGACGGCCTACAGGAGGATGAGCACAGATACGCAGTATTTT.

This rearrangement joins TRBV7-2 to TRBJ2-4; the match to TRBD2 covers 7 bases. With the DNA end fitting TRBJ2-5 better, the J assignment may be wrong. Germline CDR1 is SGHTA and CDR2 is FQGNSA. The CDR3 loop spans 15 amino acids. The CDR3 loop reads CASRLELAPGETQYF. The CDR3 DNA reads as TGTGCCAGCCGCCTGGAACTAGCGCCCGGGGAGACCCAGTACTTC.

This clonotype was detected a few times. The chain uses TRBV7-9 and TRBJ1-2; D gene unclear. Trimming took off 2 bases at V and 6 bases at J, with 16 bases between the two ends. The CDR3 runs 15 residues. Per the germline V gene, CDR1 is SEHNR and CDR2 is FQNEAQ (reference sequence). The CDR3 nucleotides are TGTGCCAGCAGCTTAAAAGGGTCAGGCTCTCATGGCTACACCTTC. Translating it yields CASSLKGSGSHGYTF.

V usage is TRBV7-2 and J usage is TRBJ2-1; D is ambiguous. V lost 1 base, J lost 9 bases, and 7 bases lay in between. The CDR3 runs 12 residues. CDR1 is SGHTA, CDR2 FQGNSA, per germline. The CDR3 DNA reads as TGTGCCAGCAGCTTAGTCTTAACTGAGCAGTTCTTC. Translated, it gives CASSLVLTEQFF.

With respect to this clonotype: A read error may explain this, as a much larger clone is one base away. CDR3 protein: CASSPVSGQGDEQYF. The CDR3 DNA follows: TGTGCCAGCAGCCCCGTTAGCGGGCAAGGCGACGAGCAGTACTTC. This chain links TRBV7-2 with TRBJ2-7; 7 nucleotides align to TRBD2. The J segment lost 5 bases and the V segment lost 5 bases, leaving 12 bases of the junction unmatched. The CDR3 extends over 15 amino acids. Germline-derived CDR1 and CDR2 are SGHTA and FQGNSA.

The V gene is TRBV28, the J gene TRBJ1-1; unclear D gene. Trimming took 2 bases from V and 0 from J, leaving 7 bases between them. The CDR3 covers 14 residues. Germline values: CDR1 MDHEN, CDR2 SYDVKM. CDR3 DNA sequence: TGTGCCAGCAGTTTAACACAGCTGAACACTGAAGCTTTCTTT. Its protein product is CASSLTQLNTEAFF.

About this clonotype: A junction end diverges from the germline sequence, so it may reflect a read error. The rearrangement links TRBV6-5 to TRBJ1-1; D gene uncertain. The CDR3 runs 13 residues. Germline CDR1 and CDR2: MNHEY and SVGAGI. CDR3 in amino acids: CASSHSGNTEAFF. The CDR3 DNA reads TGTGCCAGCAGTCACTCGGGAAACACTGAAGCTTTCTTT.

Only a few counts were recorded for this clonotype. The chain recombines TRBV7-2 with TRBJ2-3; D may be TRBD1 or TRBD2 (5 bases each). V was shortened by 8 bases and J by 3 bases, with 12 bases between the two germline ends. The CDR3 loop spans 13 amino acids. CDR1 is SGHTA and CDR2 is FQGNSA in the germline V gene. CDR3: CASGGEVTDTQYF. DNA of the CDR3: TGTGCCAGCGGGGGAGAGGTTACAGATACGCAGTATTTT.

The CDR3 here is CASSQPNEQYF. Here the CDR3 DNA reads TGCGCCAGCAGCCAACCAAACGAGCAGTACTTC. The genes are TRBV5-1 and TRBJ2-7; D ambiguous. This CDR3 contains 11 residues. Trimming removed 4 bases from V and 5 bases from J, with 7 bases in between. Germline assignment: CDR1 SGHRS and CDR2 YFSETQ.

The chain has TRBV28 and TRBJ2-5, with 8 bases fitting TRBD2. The CDR3 runs 14 residues. CDR1 is MDHEN and CDR2 is SYDVKM in the germline V gene. Trimming took 2 bases from V and 11 from J; bases not matched to a gene: 10. The CDR3 bases are TGTGCCAGCAGTTTAAGCGGGAGTAAACTCCAGCAGTACTTC. Translating it yields CASSLSGSKLQQYF.

Concerning this clonotype itself: One junction end does not reproduce the germline sequence, and a read error may be involved. As DNA, the CDR3 is TGTGCCGCCAGCACCTCCCTAGCGGTATACGAGCAGTACTTC. Translating gives CAASTSLAVYEQYF. V gene TRBV15 combines with J gene TRBJ2-5, with TRBD2 identical over 7 bases. Gene TRBJ2-7 matches the end of the DNA better, so the J call may be wrong. Per the germline V gene, CDR1 is LNHNV and CDR2 is YYDKDF (reference sequence). The CDR3 is 14 residues long.

This clonotype was observed a handful of times. The rearrangement uses TRBV14 and TRBJ1-1; the D gene is possibly TRBD1 (5 bases). Germline V CDR1 and CDR2: SGHDN, FVKESK. V was shortened by 10 bases and J by 4 bases, with 16 bases between the two germline ends. The CDR3 is 13 amino acids. This chain's CDR3 is CAIRKSGGTEAFF. CDR3 in DNA: TGTGCCATCCGAAAATCGGGGGGCACTGAAGCTTTCTTT.

The chain couples TRBV7-9 to TRBJ2-3; no reliable D call. CDR3 length equals 14 residues. Per the germline V gene, CDR1 is SEHNR and CDR2 is FQNEAQ (reference sequence). The V gene lost 1 base and the J gene lost 0 bases, with 5 bases spanning the gap. DNA for the CDR3: TGTGCCAGCAGCTTAGTAGTTAGCACAGATACGCAGTATTTT. Its translation: CASSLVVSTDTQYF.

The chain carries TRBV7-2 and TRBJ2-5; D unresolved. The germline V gene has CDR1 SGHTA and CDR2 FQGNSA. This CDR3 region has 14 residues. Trimming left V 4 bases short and J 5 bases short, with 14 bases between. CDR3 amino acids: CASSSSRQVETQYF. The DNA for the CDR3 is TGTGCCAGCAGCTCTTCTAGGCAGGTGGAGACCCAGTACTTC.

The chain is built from TRBV7-2 and TRBJ2-4; D may correspond to TRBD1 or TRBD2 (5 bases each). Between the trimmed V and J ends, which lost 6 bases and 1 base, there was a span of 19 bases. CDR3 length: 17 residues. Germline-derived CDR1 and CDR2 are SGHTA and FQGNSA. The CDR3 DNA reads as TGTGCCAGCAGTCCCGGCCGGGGCACGGGGGCCAAAAACATTCAGTACTTC. Translated, it gives CASSPGRGTGAKNIQYF.